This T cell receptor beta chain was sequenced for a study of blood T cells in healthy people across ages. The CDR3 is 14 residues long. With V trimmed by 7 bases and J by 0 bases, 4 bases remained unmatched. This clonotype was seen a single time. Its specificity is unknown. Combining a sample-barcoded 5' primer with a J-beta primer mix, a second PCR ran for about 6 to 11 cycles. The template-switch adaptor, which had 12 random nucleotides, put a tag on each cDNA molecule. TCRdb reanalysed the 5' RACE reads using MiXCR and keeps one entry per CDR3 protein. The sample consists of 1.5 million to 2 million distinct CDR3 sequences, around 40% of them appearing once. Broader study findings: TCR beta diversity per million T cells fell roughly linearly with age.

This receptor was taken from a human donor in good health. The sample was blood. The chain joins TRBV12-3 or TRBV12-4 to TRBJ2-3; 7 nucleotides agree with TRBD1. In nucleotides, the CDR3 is TGTGCCAGCAAGGACAGGATGAGCACAGATACGCAGTATTTT. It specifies CASKDRMSTDTQYF.